The 8 T cell receptor beta chains listed next were all sequenced from one sample in a study of cytomegalovirus exposure and HLA in healthy donors. Primers included in the PCR were 60 Vbeta and 13 Jbeta primers. Method: immunoSEQ multiplex PCR; TCRdb's copy keeps in-frame clones and lacks some. The sample has fewer than 100,000 clones; approximately 80% are singletons. What was sequenced was PBMCs. The receptor source for this set is a female donor in good health and CMV-seronegative.

V is TRBV14 and J is TRBJ2-1; 13 nucleotides agree with TRBD2. Germline CDR1 is SGHDN and CDR2 is FVKESK. The CDR3 has 21 residues. Trimming at V came to 4 bases and at J to 0 bases, leaving 15 bases not matched to a gene. In nucleotides, the CDR3 is TGTGCCAGCAGCCCCCTGACTAGCGGGGGGCATCAACACTTCTCCTACAATGAGCAGTTCTTC. This encodes CASSPLTSGGHQHFSYNEQFF. Full variable domain (outside the CDR3, taken from reference TRBV14 and TRBJ2-1): EAGVTQFPSHSVIEKGQTVTLRCDPISGHDNLYWYRRVMGKEIKFLLHFVKESKQDESGMPNNRFLAERTGGTYSTLKVQPAELEDSGVYFCASSPLTSGGHQHFSYNEQFFGPGTRLTVL.

This chain uses TRBV19 with TRBJ1-2; D uncertain. Germline values: CDR1 LNHDA, CDR2 SQIVND (reference sequence). Trimming shortened V by 5 bases and J by 5 bases, and 12 bases separated the two germline ends. The CDR3 covers 13 residues. Here the CDR3 DNA reads TGTGCCAGTAGTTTCGACACTCCGTATGGCTACACCTTC. Its protein product is CASSFDTPYGYTF.

The chain's CDR3 is CASKGHTIYF. CDR3 in DNA: TGTGCCAGCAAGGGGCACACCATATATTTT. The J gene is TRBJ1-3, the V gene TRBV21-1; the D call of TRBD1 is as the table states it, not checked on the DNA. TRBV21-1 is shown as a pseudogene. There are 10 residues in the CDR3.

This clone was counted only a few times. This sequence joins TRBV6-5 and TRBJ1-1; D gene ambiguous. Germline values: CDR1 MNHEY, CDR2 SVGAGI. The length of the CDR3 is 15 residues. Trimming pared 5 bases from V and 1 base from J, leaving 14 bases between. The CDR3 is CASSPEPGRNTEAFF. CDR3 in DNA: TGTGCCAGCAGTCCCGAGCCAGGTAGGAACACTGAAGCTTTCTTT.

The chain joins TRBV30 to TRBJ2-7, with 9 bases that match TRBD1. With 6 bases clipped from V and 0 bases from J, the junction kept 3 bases outside the gene matches. The CDR3 contains 13 residues. CDR1 and CDR2 (germline): GTSNPN, SVGIG (reference sequence). CDR3 in DNA: TGTGCCTGTACGGACAGGGGCTCCTACGAGCAGTACTTC. Its protein product is CACTDRGSYEQYF.

The chain recombines TRBV27 with TRBJ2-7, with 10 bases aligning to TRBD2. The germline gives CDR1 MNHEY, CDR2 SMNVEV (reference sequence). This CDR3 has 18 residues. Trimming at V came to 2 bases and at J to 4 bases, leaving 14 bases not matched to a gene. In DNA, the CDR3 is TGTGCCAGCAGTTTAAATCAAGGAGCGGGAGGGCCTTTATACGAGCAGTACTTC. Amino acids: CASSLNQGAGGPLYEQYF.

The rearrangement uses TRBV6-5 and TRBJ1-4, with no clear D. The germline gives CDR1 MNHEY, CDR2 SVGAGI. The CDR3 loop spans 15 amino acids. CDR3 DNA: TGTCCAAGGGCATCTAGCGATTCAACTAATGAAAAACTGTTTTTT. Translating gives CPRASSDSTNEKLFF.

This clone was counted a few times. This sequence joins TRBV5-1 and TRBJ2-7; tentatively, D is TRBD2 (5 bases). Germline-derived CDR1 and CDR2 are SGHRS and YFSETQ. There are 16 residues in the CDR3. Trimming left V 4 bases short and J 0 bases short, with 17 bases between. The CDR3 DNA reads as TGCGCCAGCAGCCCGGAGGTCCCGAGGCGCTCCTACGAGCAGTACTTC. Encoded protein: CASSPEVPRRSYEQYF.